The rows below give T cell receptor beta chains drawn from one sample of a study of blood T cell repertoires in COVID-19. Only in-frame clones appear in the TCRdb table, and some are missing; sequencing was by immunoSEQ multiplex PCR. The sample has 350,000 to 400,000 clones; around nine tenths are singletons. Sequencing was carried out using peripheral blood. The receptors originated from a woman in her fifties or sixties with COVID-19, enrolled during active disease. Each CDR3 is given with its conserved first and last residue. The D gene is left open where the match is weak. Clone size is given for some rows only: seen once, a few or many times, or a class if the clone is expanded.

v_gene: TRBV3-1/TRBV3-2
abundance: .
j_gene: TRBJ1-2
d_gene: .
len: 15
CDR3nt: TGTGCCAGCAGCCAGGGCGTGGTGGGGGCCTATGGCTACACCTTC
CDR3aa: CASSQGVVGAYGYTF

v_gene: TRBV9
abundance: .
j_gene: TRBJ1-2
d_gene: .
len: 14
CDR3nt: TGTGCCAGCAGCGTAGCGCAGGGCCTTATAGGCTACACCTTC
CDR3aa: CASSVAQGLIGYTF

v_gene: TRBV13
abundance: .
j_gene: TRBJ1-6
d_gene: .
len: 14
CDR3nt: TGTGCCAGCAGCGCGCACAGGTATAATTCACCCCTCCACTTT
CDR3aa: CASSAHRYNSPLHF

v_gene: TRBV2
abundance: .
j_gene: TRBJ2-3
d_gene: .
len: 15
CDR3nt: TGTGCCAGCAGAGCAACTACACTGAGCACAGATACGCAGTATTTT
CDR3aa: CASRATTLSTDTQYF

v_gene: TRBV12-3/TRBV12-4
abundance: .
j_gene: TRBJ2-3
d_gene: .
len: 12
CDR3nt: TGTGCCAGCACAGCGTTGGCAGATACGCAGTATTTT
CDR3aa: CASTALADTQYF

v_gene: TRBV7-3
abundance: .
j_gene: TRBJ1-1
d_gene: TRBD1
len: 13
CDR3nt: TGTGCCAGCGCGACAGGGGTGAACACTGAAGCTTTCTTT
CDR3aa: CASATGVNTEAFF

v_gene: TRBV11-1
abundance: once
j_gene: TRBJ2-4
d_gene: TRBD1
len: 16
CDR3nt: TGTGCCAGCAGCTCCCGGGACAGGGCCTACGTAAACATTCAGTACTTC
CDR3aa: CASSSRDRAYVNIQYF

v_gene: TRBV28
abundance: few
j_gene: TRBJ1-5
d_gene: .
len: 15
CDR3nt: TGTGCCAGCAGTCCGGCGGGGCATAGCAATCAGCCCCAGCATTTT
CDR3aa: CASSPAGHSNQPQHF

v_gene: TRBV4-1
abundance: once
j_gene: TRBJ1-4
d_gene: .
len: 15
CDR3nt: TGCGCCAGCAGCCAAGATATCAGGGGTGGTGAAAAACTGTTTTTT
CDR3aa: CASSQDIRGGEKLFF

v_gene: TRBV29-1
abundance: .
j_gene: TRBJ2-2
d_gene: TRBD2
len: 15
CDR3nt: TGCAGCGTTGTCCAGCGGGGGGTTAACACCGGGGAGCTGTTTTTT
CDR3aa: CSVVQRGVNTGELFF

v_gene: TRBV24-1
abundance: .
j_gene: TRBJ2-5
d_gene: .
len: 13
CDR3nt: TGTGCCACCAGTGACACAGGGCAAGAGACCCAGTACTTC
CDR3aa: CATSDTGQETQYF

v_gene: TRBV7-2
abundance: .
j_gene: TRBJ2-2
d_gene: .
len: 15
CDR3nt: TGTGCCAGCAGCCCACCGGGGCCTAGCGCCGGGGAGCTGTTTTTT
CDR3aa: CASSPPGPSAGELFF

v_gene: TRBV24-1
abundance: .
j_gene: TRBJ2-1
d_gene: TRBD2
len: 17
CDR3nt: TGTGCCACCAGTGATAGGCCCGGGACTAGCGGTTACAATGAGCAGTTCTTC
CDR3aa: CATSDRPGTSGYNEQFF

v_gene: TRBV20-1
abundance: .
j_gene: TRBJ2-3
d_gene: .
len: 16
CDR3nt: TGCAGTGCTAGTCCTCAGCGGAGCGGGTTCACAGATACGCAGTATTTT
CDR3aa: CSASPQRSGFTDTQYF

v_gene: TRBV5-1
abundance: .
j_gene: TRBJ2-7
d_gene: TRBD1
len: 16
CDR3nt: TGCGCCAGCAGCTTGGGAGGGGGCAGGGGTTCCTACGAGCAGTACTTC
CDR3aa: CASSLGGGRGSYEQYF

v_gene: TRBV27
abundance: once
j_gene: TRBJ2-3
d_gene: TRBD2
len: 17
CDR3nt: TGTGCCAGCCGACCCTGGGGACTAGGACAGACGGACGGGCCCCAGTATTTT
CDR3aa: CASRPWGLGQTDGPQYF

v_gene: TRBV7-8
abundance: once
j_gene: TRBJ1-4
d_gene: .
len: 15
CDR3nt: TGTGCCAGCGGGGGGGCCCTTGGGACTAATGAAAAACTGTTTTTT
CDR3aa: CASGGALGTNEKLFF

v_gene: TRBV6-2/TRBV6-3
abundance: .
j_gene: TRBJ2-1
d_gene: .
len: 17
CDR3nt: TGTGCCAGCAGTTACGCGGTAGCCCTCAAGAGGTACAATGAGCAGTTCTTC
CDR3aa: CASSYAVALKRYNEQFF

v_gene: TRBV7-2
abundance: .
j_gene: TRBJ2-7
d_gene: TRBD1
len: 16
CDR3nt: TGTGCCAGCAGCTTAGTACTGGGACAGAATTTCTACGAGCAGTACTTC
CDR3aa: CASSLVLGQNFYEQYF

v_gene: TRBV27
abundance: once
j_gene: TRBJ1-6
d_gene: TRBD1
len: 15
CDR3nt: TGTGCCAGCAGTCCTTGGGACAGCGGAAATTCACCCCTCCACTTT
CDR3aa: CASSPWDSGNSPLHF

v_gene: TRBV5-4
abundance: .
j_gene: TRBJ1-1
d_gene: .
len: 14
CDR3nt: TGTGCCAGCAGCTCTGACCAGGGGACCCCCGCAGCTTTCTTT
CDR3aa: CASSSDQGTPAAFF

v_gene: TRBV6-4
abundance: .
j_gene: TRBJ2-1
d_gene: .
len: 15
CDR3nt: TGTGCCAGCAGTCCTGAGACAGGCTCCTACAATGAGCAGTTCTTC
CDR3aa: CASSPETGSYNEQFF

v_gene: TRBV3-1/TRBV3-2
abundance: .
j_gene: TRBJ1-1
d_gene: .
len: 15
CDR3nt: TGTGCCAGCAGCCAACACCAAGGGGGGGCAGGGAAAGCTTTCTTT
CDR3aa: CASSQHQGGAGKAFF

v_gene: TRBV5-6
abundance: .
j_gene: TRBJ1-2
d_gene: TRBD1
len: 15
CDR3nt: TGTGCCAGCAGCTATTTTTACAGGGGGCTGGGCGGCTACACCTTC
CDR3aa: CASSYFYRGLGGYTF

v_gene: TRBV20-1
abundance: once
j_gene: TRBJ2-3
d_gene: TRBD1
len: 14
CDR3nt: TGCAGTGCTAGTGACAGGGGGGACACAGATACGCAGTATTTT
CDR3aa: CSASDRGDTDTQYF

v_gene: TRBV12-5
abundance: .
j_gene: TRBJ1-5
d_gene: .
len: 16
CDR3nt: TGTGCTAGTGCCTTATTGACAGGTTCAGGCAATCAGCCCCAGCATTTT
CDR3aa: CASALLTGSGNQPQHF

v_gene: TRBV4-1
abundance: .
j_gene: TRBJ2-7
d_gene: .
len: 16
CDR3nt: TGCGCCAGCAGCCAAGTTCTGGGTACCGTAGGGGGCGAGCAGTACTTC
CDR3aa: CASSQVLGTVGGEQYF

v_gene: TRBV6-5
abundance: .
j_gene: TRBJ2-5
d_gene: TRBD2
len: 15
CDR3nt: TGTGCCAGCAAGCTAGCGGGGATGCGCCAAGAGACCCAGTACTTC
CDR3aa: CASKLAGMRQETQYF

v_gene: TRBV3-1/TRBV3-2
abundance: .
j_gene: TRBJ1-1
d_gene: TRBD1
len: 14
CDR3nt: TGTGCCAGCAGCCTGACAGGGGGGAACACTGAAGCTTTCTTT
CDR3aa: CASSLTGGNTEAFF

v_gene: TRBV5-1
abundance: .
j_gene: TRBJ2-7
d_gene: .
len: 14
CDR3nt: TGCGCCAGCAGCATCGGACCGCAGGGGCGGGAGCAGTACTTC
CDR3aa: CASSIGPQGREQYF

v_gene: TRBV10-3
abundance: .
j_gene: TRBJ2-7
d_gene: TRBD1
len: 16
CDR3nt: TGTGCCATCAGTGACTTTGGGACAGGGGATGGGTACGAGCAGTACTTC
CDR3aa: CAISDFGTGDGYEQYF

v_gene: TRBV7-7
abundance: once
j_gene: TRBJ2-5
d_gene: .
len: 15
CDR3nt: TGTGCCAGCAGCCCGCGGACAAGGCCTGGGGAGACCCAGTACTTC
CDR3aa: CASSPRTRPGETQYF

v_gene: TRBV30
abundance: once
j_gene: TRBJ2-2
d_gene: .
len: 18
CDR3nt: TGTGCCTGGAGTGTAGGTTTTGCGGGTAGCGGATACACCGGGGAGCTGTTTTTT
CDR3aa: CAWSVGFAGSGYTGELFF

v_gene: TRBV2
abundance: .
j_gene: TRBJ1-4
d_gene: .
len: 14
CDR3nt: TGTGCCAGCACCCTACTTGGTAACGATGAAAAACTGTTTTTT
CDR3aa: CASTLLGNDEKLFF

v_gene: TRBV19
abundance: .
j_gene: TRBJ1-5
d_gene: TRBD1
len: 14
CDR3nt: TGTGCCAGTAGTATTCGGACACAGGGGAGGCCCCAGCATTTT
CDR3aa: CASSIRTQGRPQHF

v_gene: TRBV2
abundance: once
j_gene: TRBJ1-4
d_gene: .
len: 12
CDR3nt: TGTGCCAGCAGTGACAGGCCCGAAAAACTGTTTTTT
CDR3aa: CASSDRPEKLFF